This TCR beta chain was profiled in a study of blood T cell repertoires in COVID-19. The overall study: COVID-19 samples from acute and convalescent phases originated in the United States, Italy and Spain.

The Seattle site enrolled patients during active infection and followed them longitudinally. How the authors handled the data: The authors estimated nucleated cell counts from reference gene primer amplification. The table came from immunoSEQ multiplex PCR; TCRdb's copy has only in-frame clones and leaves some out. V, J and clone size are those of that table, while D and trimming were read from the DNA. The table includes approximately 51,000 clones, about 87% detected once. The TCR sequence derives from an elderly woman with COVID-19, enrolled during active disease. Source material: peripheral blood.

CDR3 in DNA: TGTGCCAGCAGCCGCCGGACAGGGGCTGGCTATGGCTACACCTTC. Protein product: CASSRRTGAGYGYTF. V and J are TRBV3-1 (or the pseudogene TRBV3-2) and TRBJ1-2; 9 positions match TRBD1. Germline trimming cut 4 bases from V and 4 bases from J; bases unmatched to any gene: 7. The length of the CDR3 is 15 residues. CDR1 is LGHDT and CDR2 is YNNKEL in the germline V gene (reference sequence).